Listed below are T cell receptor beta chains from one sample, sequenced in a study of cytomegalovirus exposure and HLA in healthy donors. Measured with immunoSEQ multiplex PCR; TCRdb has only the in-frame clones, and not every one. The repertoire holds some 150,000 clones, about 87% seen once, with under 6.5% in the top ten. Sequencing was done on a sample of PBMCs. These receptors were obtained from a woman younger than 45 in good health and CMV-seronegative. Each CDR3 is given with its conserved first and last residue.

j_gene: TRBJ1-5; v_gene: TRBV19; CDR3aa: CASSRTGVGDQPQHF
j_gene: TRBJ2-3; v_gene: TRBV29-1; CDR3aa: CSVDRTSGGASTDTQYF
j_gene: TRBJ1-1; v_gene: TRBV25-1; CDR3aa: CASSEYPGQEAFF
j_gene: TRBJ2-3; v_gene: TRBV18; CDR3aa: CASSPQNARAYTDTQYF
j_gene: TRBJ1-1; v_gene: TRBV7-2; CDR3aa: CASCQGLNTEAFF
j_gene: TRBJ2-5; v_gene: TRBV14; CDR3aa: CASSLSGSRETQYF
j_gene: TRBJ2-3; v_gene: TRBV7-2; CDR3aa: CASSWGTGPDTQYF
j_gene: TRBJ2-1; v_gene: TRBV6-6; CDR3aa: CASSSGTIYNEQFF
j_gene: TRBJ2-5; v_gene: TRBV10-1; CDR3aa: CASSDEETQYF
j_gene: TRBJ1-5; v_gene: TRBV27; CDR3aa: CASSLLSGNNQPQHF
j_gene: TRBJ2-7; v_gene: TRBV11-2; CDR3aa: CASSLGDPRETRRYEQYF
j_gene: TRBJ1-2; v_gene: TRBV27; CDR3aa: CASSLRTGAVGYTF
j_gene: TRBJ2-3; v_gene: TRBV14; CDR3aa: CASSPGQGNSREGRIDTQYF
j_gene: TRBJ1-2; v_gene: TRBV5-4; CDR3aa: CASSSIGQGYGYTF
j_gene: TRBJ2-5; v_gene: TRBV2; CDR3aa: CAIWDRDQETQYF
j_gene: TRBJ2-1; v_gene: TRBV5-1; CDR3aa: CASSSGQLFNEQFF
j_gene: TRBJ1-2; v_gene: TRBV5-8; CDR3aa: CASSPTDIYGYTF
j_gene: TRBJ1-4; v_gene: TRBV7-9; CDR3aa: CSSSDTGSALFF
j_gene: TRBJ2-3; v_gene: TRBV10-3; CDR3aa: CAISDSGGNTDTQYF
j_gene: TRBJ1-6; v_gene: TRBV6-5; CDR3aa: CASSTEGVLNSPLHF
j_gene: TRBJ1-5; v_gene: TRBV6-1; CDR3aa: CASTIDRDQPQHF
j_gene: TRBJ2-3; v_gene: TRBV14; CDR3aa: CASSPGTSSTDTQYF
j_gene: TRBJ2-1; v_gene: TRBV9; CDR3aa: CASSVVGAHYNEQFF
j_gene: TRBJ2-3; v_gene: TRBV10-3; CDR3aa: CAISDSRGRTDTQYF
j_gene: TRBJ2-5; v_gene: TRBV28; CDR3aa: CASVSPGGPGETQYF
j_gene: TRBJ1-2; v_gene: TRBV7-2; CDR3aa: CASSLGHLSYGYTF
j_gene: TRBJ2-3; v_gene: TRBV28; CDR3aa: CASSFKTGGDTDTQYF
j_gene: TRBJ2-7; v_gene: TRBV5-6; CDR3aa: CASRLTGGPYEQYF
j_gene: TRBJ2-3; v_gene: TRBV7-2; CDR3aa: CASSLTGGTDTQYF
j_gene: TRBJ1-4; v_gene: TRBV5-8; CDR3aa: CASSFTGSTNEKLFF
j_gene: TRBJ1-1; v_gene: TRBV21-1; CDR3aa: CASSKRVNTEAFF
j_gene: TRBJ2-7; v_gene: TRBV10-3; CDR3aa: CATAPGQAAYEQYF
j_gene: TRBJ1-2; v_gene: TRBV30; CDR3aa: CAWRLDRGPPYGYTF
j_gene: TRBJ2-3; v_gene: TRBV7-9; CDR3aa: CASSLGTSGGNTQYF
j_gene: TRBJ2-7; v_gene: TRBV5-4; CDR3aa: CASSLGQGSSYEQYF
j_gene: TRBJ2-1; v_gene: TRBV11-2; CDR3aa: CASTTYNEQFF
j_gene: TRBJ2-7; v_gene: TRBV19; CDR3aa: CASSLADADRGYEQYF
j_gene: TRBJ2-5; v_gene: TRBV4-3; CDR3aa: CASSQDPSGSESQYF
j_gene: TRBJ2-1; v_gene: TRBV6-4; CDR3aa: CASSESGGSYNEQFF
j_gene: TRBJ2-7; v_gene: TRBV7-2; CDR3aa: CASSPSGGIYEQYF
j_gene: TRBJ2-5; v_gene: TRBV11-2; CDR3aa: CASSLGPLAGVQTQYF
j_gene: TRBJ2-3; v_gene: TRBV6-6; CDR3aa: CASSTGGAGTDTQYF
j_gene: TRBJ1-1; v_gene: TRBV6-5; CDR3aa: CASSYGQGDRQAFF
j_gene: TRBJ2-5; v_gene: TRBV2; CDR3aa: CASSSTGIQETQYF
j_gene: TRBJ1-3; v_gene: TRBV5-1; CDR3aa: CASSGLGSSGNTIYF
j_gene: TRBJ2-5; v_gene: TRBV5-1; CDR3aa: CASSLTANQETQYF
j_gene: TRBJ2-5; v_gene: TRBV7-2; CDR3aa: CASRPTGLRETQYF
j_gene: TRBJ1-2; v_gene: TRBV27; CDR3aa: CASSLAPGFYGYTF
j_gene: TRBJ2-5; v_gene: TRBV7-9; CDR3aa: CASSLATGGPTETQYF
j_gene: TRBJ1-1; v_gene: TRBV10-2; CDR3aa: CASSDHPTGTEAFF